The entry that follows covers one T cell receptor beta chain sequence. The antigen is not known. The data belong to a study of cytomegalovirus exposure and HLA in healthy donors. General study results and limits: That first-cohort TCR clusters tended to co-occur in the approximately 110 validation repertoires was found in a later analysis. The authors listed approximately 150 TCR beta chains as cytomegalovirus-associated.

Assay used: immunoSEQ multiplex PCR; TCRdb lists only in-frame clones, some missing. The sample holds 150,000 to 180,000 clones, roughly 84% seen once. The CDR3 loop spans 16 amino acids. Germline-derived CDR1 and CDR2 are SGHVS and FNYEAQ. V lost 1 base to trimming and J lost 1 base, with 8 bases between them. The chain links TRBV7-6 to TRBJ1-6; D perhaps matches TRBD1 (5 bases). The receptor was derived from a human donor in good health. Sequencing input: PBMCs. Here the CDR3 DNA reads TGTGCCAGCAGCTTAGGGGGGGGGTCCTATAATTCACCCCTCCACTTT. This gives the protein CASSLGGGSYNSPLHF.